These 25 T cell receptor beta chains were all obtained from the same sample, sequenced in a study of CD8 T cells in ankylosing spondylitis. A single record per CDR3 protein comes from TCRdb applying MiXCR to the 5' RACE reads. Found here are some 200,000 distinct CDR3 sequences, roughly 12% of them singletons; the top ten hold 15% to 20%. The material sequenced was blood, either unsorted or a sorted T cell fraction (not recorded which). Source of these receptors: a male donor with ankylosing spondylitis or in good health (not recorded which).

This clonotype was picked up a small number of times. J is TRBJ1-1 and V is TRBV6-1, with 7 bases lining up with TRBD1. CDR1 MNHNS and CDR2 SASEGT come from the germline V gene. V lost 5 bases, J lost 0 bases, and 3 bases stayed unmatched. The CDR3 has 14 amino acids. This CDR3 is CASSQGDLNTEAFF. As DNA, the CDR3 is TGTGCCAGCAGTCAGGGGGACTTGAACACTGAAGCTTTCTTT.

The V and J genes are TRBV13 and TRBJ2-1; 9 nucleotides agree with TRBD2. The junction had 6 bases not matched to a gene; V was cut back by 4 bases and J by 8 bases. The CDR3 extends over 14 amino acids. CDR1 is PRHDT and CDR2 is FYEKMQ in the germline V gene (reference sequence). In DNA, the CDR3 is TGTGCCAGCAGCTCGGCTAGCGGGGAGGATGAGCAGTTCTTC. Residues: CASSSASGEDEQFF.

The chain couples TRBV5-6 to TRBJ2-3, with 10 bases lining up with TRBD2. The CDR3 consists of 14 residues. J lost 6 bases, V lost 8 bases, and 9 bases had no gene match. In germline, CDR1 is SGHDT, CDR2 YYEEEE. In DNA, the CDR3 is TGTGCCAGTCGGACTAGCGGAAGTGGGGATACGCAGTATTTT. This codes for CASRTSGSGDTQYF.

This clonotype was seen repeatedly, ten times or more. The chain uses TRBV3-1 and TRBJ1-2; the D gene is possibly TRBD1 (6 bases). The V end lost 0 bases, the J end lost 8 bases, and 16 bases lay between the germline ends. CDR1 and CDR2 from the germline V gene are LGHDT and YNNKEL (reference sequence). This CDR3 has 15 amino acids. CDR3 loop: CASSQDVAGVLGYTF. CDR3 bases: TGTGCCAGCAGCCAAGATGTTGCAGGGGTGCTGGGCTACACCTTC.

V and J are TRBV25-1 and TRBJ2-1; D might be TRBD2 (6 bases). This CDR3 spans 14 amino acids. Trimming shortened V by 3 bases and J by 2 bases, and 8 bases separated the two germline ends. Germline CDR1 MGHDK, CDR2 SYGVNS. CDR3 residues: CASSDGSTYNEQFF. Written as DNA, the CDR3 is TGTGCCAGCAGTGACGGGAGCACCTACAATGAGCAGTTCTTC.

The rearrangement links TRBV6-1 to TRBJ2-5; D may be TRBD2 (5 bases). Between the trimmed V and J ends, which lost 5 bases and 1 base, there was a span of 11 bases. CDR1 and CDR2 (germline): MNHNS, SASEGT. This CDR3 contains 14 residues. This CDR3 is CASSPFRGQETQYF. The DNA of the CDR3 is TGTGCCAGCAGTCCCTTTCGGGGCCAAGAGACCCAGTACTTC.

This clonotype has more than one count but fewer than ten. V usage is TRBV27 and J usage is TRBJ2-7, with D unclear. Per germline, CDR1 MNHEY and CDR2 SMNVEV (reference sequence). The CDR3 runs to 15 residues. The V and J ends lost 5 bases and 2 bases respectively, with 16 bases between them. The DNA of the CDR3 is TGTGCCAGCAGTCCCCTTGGCCAAGGAACCTACGAGCAGTACTTC. Protein product: CASSPLGQGTYEQYF.

This chain's CDR3 is CASSLGVHQPQHF. CDR3 nucleotide sequence: TGTGCCAGCAGTTTAGGGGTCCATCAGCCCCAGCATTTT. This chain links TRBV27 with TRBJ1-5, with D unresolved. Germline CDR1 is MNHEY and CDR2 is SMNVEV (reference sequence). The CDR3 is 13 residues long. Trimming left V 2 bases short and J 5 bases short, with 7 bases between.

The genes are TRBV15 and TRBJ2-1; D unresolved. V was cut by 3 bases and J by 10 bases, with 10 bases left in between. This CDR3 has 12 residues. Germline lookup yields CDR1 LNHNV and CDR2 YYDKDF (reference sequence). CDR3 coding DNA: TGTGCCACCAGCAGCGACCTAGGGGAGCAGTTCTTC. As protein: CATSSDLGEQFF.

The V and J genes are TRBV6-2 or TRBV6-3 and TRBJ2-2, with D hard to call. Germline V CDR1 and CDR2: MNHEY, SVGEGT. The germline V and J ends were trimmed by 0 bases and 3 bases, with 8 bases remaining between them. The CDR3 is 15 residues long. CDR3 nucleotide sequence: TGTGCCAGCAGTTACTCGATCAGATACACCGGGGAGCTGTTTTTT. Amino acids: CASSYSIRYTGELFF.

At least ten counts were recorded for this clonotype. The chain couples TRBV5-5 to TRBJ2-5, with 9 bases aligning to TRBD1. Germline V gene data show CDR1 as SGHKS and CDR2 as YYEKEE (reference sequence). The CDR3 runs to 17 residues. With V trimmed by 3 bases and J by 0 bases, 9 bases remained unmatched. The CDR3 here is CASSSYRGRLDQETQYF. CDR3 DNA sequence: TGTGCCAGCAGCTCTTACAGGGGGCGGTTGGACCAAGAGACCCAGTACTTC. Based on the CDR3 plus reference TRBV5-5 and TRBJ2-5, the full variable domain is DAGVTQSPTHLIKTRGQQVTLRCSPISGHKSVSWYQQVLGQGPQFIFQYYEKEERGRGNFPDRFSARQFPNYSSELNVNALLLGDSALYLCASSSYRGRLDQETQYFGPGTRLLVL.

This clonotype was observed a few times. J is TRBJ1-1 and V is TRBV5-1; TRBD1 matches 8 bases. Trimming removed 3 bases from V and 6 bases from J; junction bases left unmatched: 1. The CDR3 has 12 amino acids. Germline-derived CDR1 and CDR2 are SGHRS and YFSETQ. CDR3 coding DNA: TGCGCCAGCAGCTGGACAGGGTCTGAAGCTTTCTTT. Its translation: CASSWTGSEAFF.

This clonotype was found a few times. The rearrangement uses TRBV20-1 and TRBJ2-1; 9 nucleotides line up with TRBD2. Germline CDR1 reads DFQATT; CDR2 reads SNEGSKA (reference sequence). The CDR3 contains 16 residues. V was pared by 0 bases and J by 6 bases, with 9 bases of the junction left unmatched. In DNA form, the CDR3 reads TGCAGTGCTAGAGATGAGCGGAGCGGGAGGTTCAATGAGCAGTTCTTC. Protein: CSARDERSGRFNEQFF.

This clonotype was counted a few times. The chain joins TRBV11-2 to TRBJ2-7; D uncertain. Looked up from germline, CDR1 is SGHAT and CDR2 is FQNNGV. There are 16 residues in the CDR3. Trimming left V 3 bases short and J 0 bases short, with 15 bases between. CDR3 DNA sequence: TGTGCCAGCAGCTTGTCATTTTTCCGTAGCTCCTACGAGCAGTACTTC. Translating it yields CASSLSFFRSSYEQYF.

CDR3 amino acids: CAWSTGTGADEQYF. DNA of the CDR3: TGTGCCTGGAGCACCGGGACAGGGGCTGACGAGCAGTACTTC. The chain has TRBV30 and TRBJ2-7, with 10 bases that match TRBD1. The germline CDR1 and CDR2 sequences are GTSNPN and SVGIG (reference sequence). The ends lost 3 bases at V and 5 bases at J; junction bases unmatched: 7. The CDR3 spans 14 residues.

Note on this clonotype: No DNA is shown, since the ends of the CDR3 on it are uncertain; the CDR3 is the one TCRdb lists. The rearrangement joins TRBV5-1 to TRBJ2-2; the table's D call, TRBD1, was not checked against the DNA. The CDR3 length equals 21 residues, ends included. Germline V gene data show CDR1 as SGHRS and CDR2 as YFSETQ. Here the CDR3 reads CASSLTFGPWTGWNTGELFFF.

The chain is built from TRBV29-1 and TRBJ1-1; 9 bases match TRBD1. V lost 4 bases, J lost 1 base, and 1 base stayed unmatched. CDR1 is SQVTM, CDR2 ANQGSEA, per germline. The CDR3 runs to 13 residues. In DNA, the CDR3 is TGCAGCGTTGGGGGACAGGGGAACACTGAAGCTTTCTTT. Translated: CSVGGQGNTEAFF.

V is TRBV7-9 and J is TRBJ1-1; 7 bases match TRBD1. Germline trimming cut 5 bases from V and 1 base from J; bases unmatched to any gene: 7. Germline V CDR1 and CDR2: SEHNR, FQNEAQ (reference sequence). The CDR3 covers 15 residues. The CDR3 loop reads CASSERDRENTEAFF. The CDR3 DNA is TGTGCCAGCAGCGAACGGGACAGAGAGAACACTGAAGCTTTCTTT.

This clonotype was detected ten times or more. The V gene is TRBV6-2 or TRBV6-3, the J gene TRBJ1-2; a weak D match, TRBD1 (6 bases). Trimming left V 6 bases short and J 7 bases short, with 15 bases between. Germline CDR1 is MNHEY and CDR2 is SVGEGT. The CDR3 totals 13 residues. Here the CDR3 DNA reads TGTGCCAGCAGCCCCGCGGGGGGCGGTGGCTACACCTTC. Translating it yields CASSPAGGGGYTF.

In this sample, this clonotype turned up a few times. The chain couples TRBV4-1 to TRBJ2-7, with D possibly being TRBD1 (6 bases). CDR1 and CDR2 from the germline V gene are MGHRA and YSYEKL. Trimming pared 0 bases from V and 4 bases from J, leaving 7 bases between. This CDR3 has 13 residues. CDR3 DNA sequence: TGCGCCAGCAGCCAAGACAGGGGATACGAGCAGTACTTC. It encodes CASSQDRGYEQYF.

V usage is TRBV7-9 and J usage is TRBJ1-4; 8 bases align to TRBD1. CDR3 length equals 15 residues. CDR1 SEHNR and CDR2 FQNEAQ come from the germline V gene (reference sequence). V was pared by 3 bases and J by 6 bases, with 6 bases of the junction left unmatched. DNA for the CDR3: TGTGCCAGCAGCTTCGAAGGGACAGGATATGAAAAACTGTTTTTT. This gives the protein CASSFEGTGYEKLFF.

This chain connects TRBV7-9 to TRBJ2-7; D is ambiguous. Trimming removed 7 bases from V and 7 bases from J, with 20 bases in between. Germline V CDR1 and CDR2: SEHNR, FQNEAQ (reference sequence). The CDR3 loop spans 14 amino acids. CDR3 DNA: TGTGCCAGCACCCCCGGAATCGGCTCCGGGGAGCAGTACTTC. Translated, it gives CASTPGIGSGEQYF.

This chain joins TRBV4-1 and TRBJ2-5, with D possibly matching TRBD2 (6 bases). The CDR3 sequence is 17 residues long. The germline V gene has CDR1 MGHRA and CDR2 YSYEKL. The germline V and J ends were trimmed by 1 base and 0 bases, with 15 bases remaining between them. The CDR3 DNA follows: TGCGCCAGCAGCCAAGGGAGGGCCAGTTCCTACCAAGAGACCCAGTACTTC. Its protein is CASSQGRASSYQETQYF.

The CDR3 here is CASSQDSAPRLAGGRLTYEQYF. The CDR3 DNA sequence: TGCGCCAGCAGCCAAGATAGCGCCCCCCGGCTAGCGGGAGGGCGATTGACCTACGAGCAGTACTTC. The V and J genes are TRBV4-1 and TRBJ2-7; 12 bases align to TRBD2. With 0 bases clipped from V and 2 bases from J, the junction kept 20 bases outside the gene matches. Germline V gives CDR1 MGHRA, CDR2 YSYEKL. This CDR3 has 22 residues.

In the case of this clonotype: At one boundary the junction diverges from the germline segment, which might be a read error. This chain uses TRBV7-9 with TRBJ2-2; D unclear. This CDR3 has 14 residues. The germline V gene has CDR1 SEHNR and CDR2 FQNEAQ (reference sequence). In DNA form, the CDR3 reads TGTGCCAGCAGCTTAGGTGCCTACACAGGGGAGCTGTTTTTT. The encoded protein is CASSLGAYTGELFF.